The 2 T cell receptor beta chains reported below all come from one sample, sequenced in a study of T-cell memory formation after mild COVID-19. TCRdb recomputed calls from the 5' RACE reads with MiXCR, one row per CDR3 protein. The sample consists of 470,000 or so distinct CDR3 sequences, 15% to 20% of them appearing once. Material: PBMCs or a T cell subset sorted from them (not recorded which). The receptors derive from an adult woman who had mild COVID-19 (a few samples of this study predate the infection). Cell type and time point are not known.

The genes are TRBV4-1 and TRBJ1-5, with TRBD1 identical over 10 bases. The germline CDR1 and CDR2 sequences are MGHRA and YSYEKL. After removal of 2 bases from V and 3 bases from J, the junction contained 13 bases not matched to a gene. CDR3 size: 19 residues. CDR3 residues: CASSQKGAPGQGHNQPQHF. The CDR3 DNA is TGCGCCAGCAGCCAAAAAGGGGCGCCGGGACAGGGGCACAATCAGCCCCAGCATTTT.

There are many counts of this clonotype. J is TRBJ2-5 and V is TRBV7-9; D remains ambiguous. CDR1 SEHNR and CDR2 FQNEAQ come from the germline V gene (reference sequence). This CDR3 has 12 amino acids. The CDR3 loop is CALGGGQETQYF. The CDR3 DNA is TGTGCTCTTGGTGGCGGCCAAGAGACCCAGTACTTC.